This T cell receptor beta chain was recorded in a study of T cell responses to AZD1222 COVID-19 vaccine (dated by TCRdb to about 2021). In terms of the full investigation: A total of just over 230 trial participants underwent TCR sequencing, of whom about 200 had received two doses of AZD1222 and 26 had received two doses of the MenACWY control vaccine. Trial participants were enrolled by age into 18-55, 56-69 and 70-plus year subgroups, with around 140, 26 and 57 TCR-sequenced participants respectively. On the study overall, not on this receptor specifically: After two AZD1222 doses, both the breadth and the depth of spike-specific TCRs were significantly higher than at day 0 and than in MenACWY recipients. The whole spike protein was spanned by vaccine-associated CD4 TCRs, and dominant responses were seen in regions 160-218 and 743-854. Because no day 14 peak-response samples were available, repertoires were characterized only after the peak T cell response. Most participants were white British and females outnumbered males, and the authors suggested that clonal diversity may have been underestimated. Reportedly, almost half of the unique spike-specific TCRs recognized epitopes lying outside the regions that are mutated in the B.1.351 and B.1.1.7 variants. In the small 56-69-year group, the increase in depth fell short of significance, most likely because of low power. Conclusions about previously exposed vaccinees are limited, since just five or six AZD1222 recipients were seropositive for SARS-CoV-2 at baseline.

This specimen's time point label, interpreted: about 28 days (+/-7) after the second vaccine dose. AZD1222 recipients whose second dose came at about 4 weeks and those whose second dose came at about 12 weeks were combined into one group, since spike-specific TCR depth and breadth did not differ between the two schedules. Vaccinee samples were obtained from the UK trials COV001 and COV002, which included a single-blind randomized controlled phase 2/3 trial of AZD1222 (ChAdOx1 nCoV-19) in healthy adults. Trial participant PBMC samples were collected at day 0 and day 28 after the second dose for TCRbeta chain sequencing. Turning to this clone: The antigen this receptor binds is unknown. Base qualities are not provided; no much larger clone lies one nucleotide away.

V loses 7 bases, J loses 9 bases, and the germline ends lie 16 bases apart. Reading the germline V gene (reference sequence) gives CDR1 LNHDA and CDR2 SQIVND. CDR3 length: 14 amino acids, cysteine to phenylalanine. The retained sequence is limited to the CDR3, 42 bases, with the frame set at the first base. The CDR3 regions of human TCRbeta chains were analyzed by immunosequencing. The published analysis was carried out like this. TCRs in the repertoires were matched against a reference library of SARS-CoV-2-specific TCRs that had been generated with the MIRA antigen-specificity platform. Breadth was defined as the fraction of unique TCRs that were SARS-CoV-2-associated. Depth was defined as the fraction of total T cells that were SARS-CoV-2-associated. Using the MIRA data, each spike-specific TCR was assigned both to the spike region to which the TCR was reactive and to a CD4 or CD8 class. Log10-transformed breadth and depth values were compared by one-way ANOVA with Sidak's multiple comparisons tests. Not all clones reach the TCRdb copy of this immuneACCESS table, which keeps in-frame sequences only. Checked studies attribute under half of the gap to unresolved V genes and leave the rest unexplained. Clonal size and the V and J genes are those of that table, whereas D and trimming came from the DNA. Recorded for this sample are fewer than 110,000 clones; over 80% of them occurred a single time. Jointly, the top ten make up 6.2% of the sample.

The sequence was obtained from an adult who received the AZD1222 COVID-19 vaccine. The V and J segments used are TRBV19 and TRBJ1-6; confidence is insufficient to name the D gene. The specimen comprised peripheral blood, sampled 28 days after the second AZD1222 dose. The base sequence is TGTGCCAGTAATTTCCCCGACGAAGTTTCACCCCTCCACTTT. Its protein product is CASNFPDEVSPLHF.